This entry describes one T cell receptor (beta chain). This clonotype was recorded many times. This clone's antigen is unknown. The record has no base qualities; no much larger clone is one base away. This specimen comes from a study of neurological immune-mediated disorders (dated by TCRdb to between 2017 and 2020). Study-wide context: Of the approximately 34 multiple sclerosis patients, some 31 had relapsing-remitting MS and 3 had secondary progressive MS. Using UMI-based sequencing, the study compared peripheral blood TCR-beta repertoires from patients with HTLV-I-associated myelopathy (HAM/TSP), patients with multiple sclerosis, and healthy controls. The roughly 99 TCR-beta libraries covered PBMC samples along with longitudinal samples, technical triplicates, and paired sorted CD4+ and CD8+ T-cell subsets. The cohort included approximately 68 subjects: roughly 14 with HAM/TSP, some 35 with multiple sclerosis, and approximately 20 healthy controls. Points the paper makes about the study in general: The MS cluster was not associated with any clinical or MRI features, and the authors stated that larger cohorts are needed. In a phylogenetic analysis, the repertoires of 18 out of 34 MS patients fell into a single cluster of related CDR3 sequences, pointing to a possible signature at the repertoire level. TCR clonal expansion was highest in HAM/TSP patients and lowest in MS patients, with MS patients falling below even healthy controls. No identical CDR3 amino acid sequences were shared among expanded clones across subjects, suggesting private TCR-beta repertoires in all groups.

For the unsorted PBMC libraries, 2 million PBMCs were stored in RNAlater at -80 degrees C until RNA extraction and were used to generate the libraries. Multiple sclerosis patients were enrolled in a US clinical protocol evaluating disease progression by magnetic resonance imaging. Peripheral blood was subjected to Ficoll-Hypaque density gradient centrifugation to isolate PBMCs, which were then cryopreserved in liquid nitrogen. To synthesize cDNA, template-switch 5'RACE was performed with a primer carrying a 10-nucleotide random unique molecular identifier so that each TCR transcript was tagged. Every sequencing run yielded over 170 million TCR-beta sequences covering 15-18 subjects. The RNeasy kit was used for extraction of total RNA. The KAPA Real-time Library Amplification kit was used to amplify TCR-beta VDJ regions with primers for the TCR constant region and the 5'RACE anchor. Sample indexes and Illumina adaptors were added in a first PCR, and a second PCR then increased library yield. After Ampure bead purification, the TCR product of roughly 650 bp was size-selected on a 2% E-gel SizeSelection system. Before pooling, libraries had their quality checked on a Bioanalyzer, their concentration measured with Qubit, and their quantity determined with the Kapa Library Quantification kit. Libraries were sequenced paired-end 2 x 150 bp on an Illumina HiSeq 2500. To increase sequence diversity, roughly 24-30% phiX was spiked into each library pool. Per the original workflow: The quality-filtered reads were processed with the UMI-based MiGEC pipeline, whose error correction step removed more than 85% of the raw TCR sequences. VDJ genes were aligned to IMGT germline references, and each clonotype was defined by a unique CDR3 amino acid sequence together with V-J genes. Clonal expansion, Shannon diversity and CDR3 relatedness were evaluated with VDJtools (CalcPairwiseDistances, ClusterSamples), while phylogenetic trees were built in CLCbio workbench. Clones with at least 8 unique UMIs were defined as expanded, with this threshold being based on coefficient-of-variation modelling across technical triplicates. The public reads were reanalyzed by TCRdb: fastp trimming at Q25, MiXCR alignment, in-frame beta chains only. Duplicate CDR3 protein sequences are folded into a single record with the most common DNA and genes. TCRdb's processing, not the authors', yielded these V and J calls. The sample table lists roughly 52,000 distinct CDR3 sequences, 3% to 4.5% of them with a count of one. 6.5% of the sample is taken by the ten largest.

Counted from cysteine to phenylalanine, this CDR3 has 16 amino acids. The only DNA kept is the CDR3, 48 bases in frame from the first base. At the junction V is shortened by 2 bases and J by 6 bases; bases outside the gene matches: 7. According to the germline V gene, CDR1 reads SGHNT and CDR2 reads YENEEA. In this chain, TRBV11-3 is recombined with TRBJ2-3; a stretch of 11 junction bases matches TRBD2. The source is a man in his fifties or sixties with multiple sclerosis. Source material: PBMCs. This receptor has the CDR3 CASSLSLAGGPDTQYF. At the DNA level, the sequence is TGTGCCAGCAGCTTAAGCCTAGCGGGGGGCCCGGATACGCAGTATTTT.